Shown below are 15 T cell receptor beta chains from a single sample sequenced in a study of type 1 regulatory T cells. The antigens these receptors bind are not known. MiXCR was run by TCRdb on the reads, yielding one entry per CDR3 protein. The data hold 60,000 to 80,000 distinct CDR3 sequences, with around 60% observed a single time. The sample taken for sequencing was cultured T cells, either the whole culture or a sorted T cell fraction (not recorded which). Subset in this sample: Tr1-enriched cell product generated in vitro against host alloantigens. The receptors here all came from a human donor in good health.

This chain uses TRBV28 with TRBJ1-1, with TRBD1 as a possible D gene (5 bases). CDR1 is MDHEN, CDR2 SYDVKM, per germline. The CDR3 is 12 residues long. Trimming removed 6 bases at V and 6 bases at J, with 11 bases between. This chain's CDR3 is CASRVWTSEAFF. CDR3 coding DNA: TGTGCCAGCAGAGTGTGGACATCTGAAGCTTTCTTT.

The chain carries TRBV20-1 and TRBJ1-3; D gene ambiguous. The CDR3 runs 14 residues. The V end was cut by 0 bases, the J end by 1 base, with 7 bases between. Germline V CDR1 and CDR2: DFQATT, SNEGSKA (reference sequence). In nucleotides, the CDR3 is TGCAGTGCTAGAGAGGGGAGATCTGGAAACACCATATATTTT. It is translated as CSAREGRSGNTIYF.

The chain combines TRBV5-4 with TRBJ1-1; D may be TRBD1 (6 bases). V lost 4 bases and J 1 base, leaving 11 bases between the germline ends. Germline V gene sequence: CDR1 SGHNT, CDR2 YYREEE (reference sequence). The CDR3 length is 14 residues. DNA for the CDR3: TGTGCCAGCAGCGGTAACAGGGAGAACACTGAAGCTTTCTTT. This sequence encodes CASSGNRENTEAFF.

CDR3 in DNA: TGTGCCAGCAGCTTAGAGACTAGCGGGATGCCCCAAGAGACCCAGTACTTC. This encodes CASSLETSGMPQETQYF. This chain uses TRBV7-9 with TRBJ2-5; 11 nucleotides match TRBD2. Trimming took 1 base from V and 1 from J; bases not matched to a gene: 5. This CDR3 region has 17 residues. Germline lookup yields CDR1 SEHNR and CDR2 FQNEAQ (reference sequence). Variable domain in full (rest from reference TRBV7-9 and TRBJ2-5): DTGVSQNPRHKITKRGQNVTFRCDPISEHNRLYWYRQTLGQGPEFLTYFQNEAQLEKSRLLSDRFSAERPKGSFSTLEIQRTEQGDSAMYLCASSLETSGMPQETQYFGPGTRLLVL.

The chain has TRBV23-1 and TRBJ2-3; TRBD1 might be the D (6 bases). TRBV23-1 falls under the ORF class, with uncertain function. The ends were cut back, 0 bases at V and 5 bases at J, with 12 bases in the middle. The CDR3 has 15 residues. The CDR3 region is CASSQSKTGGDTQYF. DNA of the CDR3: TGCGCCAGCAGTCAATCTAAGACAGGCGGAGATACGCAGTATTTT.

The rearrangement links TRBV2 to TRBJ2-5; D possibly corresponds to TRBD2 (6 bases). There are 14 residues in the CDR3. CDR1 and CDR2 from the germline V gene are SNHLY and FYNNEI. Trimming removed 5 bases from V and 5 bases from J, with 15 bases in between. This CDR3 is CASSTPDYLETQYF. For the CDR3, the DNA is TGTGCCAGCAGTACACCGGACTACTTGGAGACCCAGTACTTC.

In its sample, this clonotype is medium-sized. The CDR3 loop reads CASVRQGVYTEAFF. DNA of the CDR3: TGTGCCAGCGTCCGACAGGGGGTATACACTGAAGCTTTCTTT. The chain has TRBV6-6 and TRBJ1-1, with 9 bases lining up with TRBD1. The V segment lost 8 bases and the J segment 3 bases; nucleotides outside the gene matches: 7. In germline, CDR1 is MNHNY, CDR2 SVGAGI (reference sequence). This CDR3 region has 14 residues.

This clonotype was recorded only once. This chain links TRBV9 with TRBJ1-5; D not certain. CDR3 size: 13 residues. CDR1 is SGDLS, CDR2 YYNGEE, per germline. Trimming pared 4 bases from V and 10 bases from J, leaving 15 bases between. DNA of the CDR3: TGTGCCAGCAGCACCCAACCGGAGGCCCCCCAGCATTTT. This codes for CASSTQPEAPQHF.

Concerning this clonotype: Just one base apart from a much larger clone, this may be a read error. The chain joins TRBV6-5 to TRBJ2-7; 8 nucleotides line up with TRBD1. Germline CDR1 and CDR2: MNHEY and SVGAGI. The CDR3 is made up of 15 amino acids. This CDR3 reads CASSSDRGPTYEPYF. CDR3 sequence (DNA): TGTGCCAGCAGCTCAGACAGGGGTCCGACCTACGAGCCGTACTTC.

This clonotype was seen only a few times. The chain's CDR3 is CASCGDTGELFF. The CDR3 DNA reads as TGTGCCAGCTGTGGGGATACCGGGGAGCTGTTTTTT. The chain employs TRBV2 and TRBJ2-2; D is uncertain. Germline CDR1 and CDR2: SNHLY and FYNNEI. The CDR3 has 12 residues. V was clipped by 8 bases and J by 5 bases, with 9 bases between them.

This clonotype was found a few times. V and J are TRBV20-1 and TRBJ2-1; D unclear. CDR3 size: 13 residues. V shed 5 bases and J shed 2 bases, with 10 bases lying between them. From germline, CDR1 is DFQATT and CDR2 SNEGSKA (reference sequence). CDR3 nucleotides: TGCAGTGCTCCAAGGGTAGCCTACAATGAGCAGTTCTTC. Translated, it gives CSAPRVAYNEQFF.

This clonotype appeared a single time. The CDR3 protein is CSVSGSTNEQFF. In DNA, the CDR3 is TGCAGCGTTAGCGGGAGTACGAATGAGCAGTTCTTC. The chain is built from TRBV29-1 and TRBJ2-1; 8 positions match TRBD2. Germline CDR1 reads SQVTM; CDR2 reads ANQGSEA. The CDR3 length is 12 residues. V lost 5 bases and J lost 7; bases outside the gene matches: 4.

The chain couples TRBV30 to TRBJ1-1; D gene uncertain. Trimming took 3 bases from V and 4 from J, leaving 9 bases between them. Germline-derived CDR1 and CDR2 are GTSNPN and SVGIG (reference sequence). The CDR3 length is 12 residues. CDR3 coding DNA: TGTGCCTGGAGGAAGGGTCCCACTGAAGCTTTCTTT. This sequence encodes CAWRKGPTEAFF.

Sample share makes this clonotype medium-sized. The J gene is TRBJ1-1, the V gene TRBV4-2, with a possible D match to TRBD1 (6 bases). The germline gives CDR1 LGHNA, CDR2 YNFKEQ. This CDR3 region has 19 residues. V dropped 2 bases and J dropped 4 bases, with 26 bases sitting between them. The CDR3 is CASSQFPTGQMLAGTEAFF. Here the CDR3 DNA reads TGTGCCAGCAGCCAATTTCCGACAGGTCAGATGCTTGCAGGCACTGAAGCTTTCTTT.

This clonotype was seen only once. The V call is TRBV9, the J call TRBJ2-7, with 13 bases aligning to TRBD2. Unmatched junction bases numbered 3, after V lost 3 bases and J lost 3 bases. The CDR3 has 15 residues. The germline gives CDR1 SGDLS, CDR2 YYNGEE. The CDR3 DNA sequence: TGTGCCAGCAGCGCCGGGACTAGCGGGAACTACGAGCAGTACTTC. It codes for CASSAGTSGNYEQYF.